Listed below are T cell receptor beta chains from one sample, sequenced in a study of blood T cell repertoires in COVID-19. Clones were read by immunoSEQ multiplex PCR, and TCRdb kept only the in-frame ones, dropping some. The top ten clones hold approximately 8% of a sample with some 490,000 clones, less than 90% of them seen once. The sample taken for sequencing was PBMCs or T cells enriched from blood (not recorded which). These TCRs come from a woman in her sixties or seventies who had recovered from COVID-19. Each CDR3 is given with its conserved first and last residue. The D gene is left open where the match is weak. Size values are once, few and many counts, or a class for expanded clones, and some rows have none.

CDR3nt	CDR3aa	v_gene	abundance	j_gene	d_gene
TGTGCCAGCAGGGCGACAGGCGAATATAGGGGCTACACCTTC	CASRATGEYRGYTF	TRBV2	-	TRBJ1-2	-
TGTGCCAGCAGCTTAGCAGCGGGGGGGCCTTTCGGGGAGCTGTTTTTT	CASSLAAGGPFGELFF	TRBV7-2	-	TRBJ2-2	TRBD2
TGTGCCACCAGCGGGATGACTAGCGGGAGCTCCTACAATGAGCAGTTCTTC	CATSGMTSGSSYNEQFF	TRBV15	-	TRBJ2-1	TRBD2
TGCGCCAGCAGCCAAGCCCCTCGGGACAGGGGGGATGGCTACACCTTC	CASSQAPRDRGDGYTF	TRBV4-1	-	TRBJ1-2	TRBD1
TGTGCCAGCAGTACAGGGGCCACCATGGAAAAAAACATTCAGTACTTC	CASSTGATMEKNIQYF	TRBV27	-	TRBJ2-4	TRBD1
TGTGCCAGCAGCTTAGCGCTTAGGGGCAATGAGCAGTTCTTC	CASSLALRGNEQFF	TRBV7-6	-	TRBJ2-1	-
TGTGCCAGCAGCTACAAGGACAGGGGCACTGAAGCTTTCTTT	CASSYKDRGTEAFF	TRBV5-6	-	TRBJ1-1	TRBD1
TGTGCCACCGGCGGCGGGGCCGGGGAGCTGTTTTTT	CATGGGAGELFF	TRBV10-3	-	TRBJ2-2	-
TGCGCCAGCAGCTCGGGCCTACTGACGACAGGGAGTCTTGCCGGGGAGCTGTTTTTT	CASSSGLLTTGSLAGELFF	TRBV5-1	-	TRBJ2-2	TRBD1
TGTGCCTGGAGTGTAGGACGTGGGACAGGTTATAATGAAAAACTGTTTTTT	CAWSVGRGTGYNEKLFF	TRBV30	-	TRBJ1-4	TRBD1
TGTGCCATCAGTGAGTCGGGGCTGGGAGAGACCCAGTACTTC	CAISESGLGETQYF	TRBV10-3	-	TRBJ2-5	-
TGTGCCATCAGTGAGTCGGCAGGGGGTCCTAAAGTGGCTTTCTTT	CAISESAGGPKVAFF	TRBV10-3	-	TRBJ1-1	TRBD1
TGTGCCAGCAGTGGTAGGGGATGGGATCAGCCCCAGCATTTT	CASSGRGWDQPQHF	TRBV25-1	once	TRBJ1-5	-
TGTGCCAGCAGTGTGGGGAGGCTTAATGAAAAACTGTTTTTT	CASSVGRLNEKLFF	TRBV2	-	TRBJ1-4	-
TGCGCCAGCAGCTTGGCGCTAGCGGGGGCCCCCACAGATACGCAGTATTTT	CASSLALAGAPTDTQYF	TRBV5-1	-	TRBJ2-3	TRBD2
TGTGCCACCAGTGACTCGGGTCTTAACACTGAAGCTTTCTTT	CATSDSGLNTEAFF	TRBV24-1	-	TRBJ1-1	-
TGTGCCAGCAGCCATCTAGCGGGGGGCACGCAAGAGACCCAGTACTTC	CASSHLAGGTQETQYF	TRBV3-1/TRBV3-2	few	TRBJ2-5	TRBD2
TGTGCCAGCAGCCAATTCGGGACAACTAATGAAAAACTGTTTTTT	CASSQFGTTNEKLFF	TRBV7-9	-	TRBJ1-4	-
TGTGCCAGCAGCAGAACAGGGTTGAACACTGAAGCTTTCTTT	CASSRTGLNTEAFF	TRBV7-2	-	TRBJ1-1	-
TGTGCCAGCAAAGGGACAGGTCAACATGAGCAGTTCTTC	CASKGTGQHEQFF	TRBV2	-	TRBJ2-1	TRBD1
TGCAGCGCTGGGTCCGGGACAGGGGGAGTCTATGGCTACACCTTC	CSAGSGTGGVYGYTF	TRBV29-1	-	TRBJ1-2	TRBD1
TGCGCCAGCAGCCAAGAGGGGACACGGACCTATGGCTACACCTTC	CASSQEGTRTYGYTF	TRBV4-1	-	TRBJ1-2	-
TGTGCCAGTAGCCGAAGACAGGGGCTTAATGAAAAACTGTTTTTT	CASSRRQGLNEKLFF	TRBV19	-	TRBJ1-4	TRBD1
TGTGCCAGCAGCGGGGGGACAGGCCTAAACTTTAATTCACCCCTCCACTTT	CASSGGTGLNFNSPLHF	TRBV9	few	TRBJ1-6	TRBD1
TGTGCCAGTAGTGGGGGCAAAGGGACCTCCTACAATGAGCAGTTCTTC	CASSGGKGTSYNEQFF	TRBV19	-	TRBJ2-1	-
TGTGCCATCAGTGTACTAGGGGGCGGAGGGATGGGCACTGAAGCTTTCTTT	CAISVLGGGGMGTEAFF	TRBV10-3	once	TRBJ1-1	TRBD1
-	CASSKGVGEGTYYGYTF	TRBV21-1	-	TRBJ1-2	-
TGTGCCAGCAGCCAGAGGTCGCCTCGCTCTGGAAACACCATATATTTT	CASSQRSPRSGNTIYF	TRBV3-1/TRBV3-2	-	TRBJ1-3	-
TGTGCCAGCAGCTTGGGGGGCGGGGGCGCTGAGACCCAGTACTTC	CASSLGGGGAETQYF	TRBV5-4	-	TRBJ2-5	-
TGTGCCACCGGTGGGACAGGGTCCCCCGGTTCACCCCTCCACTTT	CATGGTGSPGSPLHF	TRBV10-3	once	TRBJ1-6	TRBD1
TGTGCCAGCAGTGCCGGACCGGGACAGGGAAGATCACCCCTCCACTTT	CASSAGPGQGRSPLHF	TRBV27	-	TRBJ1-6	TRBD1
TGTGCCAGCAGGGACAGCAATCTCTATGGCTACACCTTC	CASRDSNLYGYTF	TRBV6-5	-	TRBJ1-2	-
TGTGCCAGCAGATCCGGACAGGGGAATTCACCCCTCCACTTT	CASRSGQGNSPLHF	TRBV2	few	TRBJ1-6	TRBD1
TGTGCCAGTAGCCCGGGGGCGAACACCGGGGAGCTGTTTTTT	CASSPGANTGELFF	TRBV19	once	TRBJ2-2	-
TGTGCCAGCAGACAAATCGGGACAGGGAACTATGGCTACACCTTC	CASRQIGTGNYGYTF	TRBV28	-	TRBJ1-2	TRBD1
TGTGCCAGCAGCCCCGGGGGAACAGGGGGGAACACTGAAGCTTTCTTT	CASSPGGTGGNTEAFF	TRBV5-4	once	TRBJ1-1	TRBD1
TGTGCCAGCTCACCGGGCCGGGACAGAGAGACCCAGTACTTC	CASSPGRDRETQYF	TRBV18	-	TRBJ2-5	TRBD1
TGTGCCAGCAGTTACTCCGGACTAGGAGGGAGAGAGCAGTACTTC	CASSYSGLGGREQYF	TRBV6-5	-	TRBJ2-7	TRBD2
TGTGCCAGCAGCTTAAGCGGGGTTAACACAGATACGCAGTATTTT	CASSLSGVNTDTQYF	TRBV5-4	-	TRBJ2-3	TRBD2
TGTGCCAGCAGCCCCCAGGGACAGGGGGCAAGGTCACCCCTCCACTTT	CASSPQGQGARSPLHF	TRBV7-9	-	TRBJ1-6	TRBD1
TGCGCCAGCAGCTTGGACAGTAATAACTATGGCTACACCTTC	CASSLDSNNYGYTF	TRBV5-1	-	TRBJ1-2	-
TGCAGCGTGAAGGGGGGGGACAATGAGCAGTTCTTC	CSVKGGDNEQFF	TRBV29-1	-	TRBJ2-1	-
TGTGCCAGCAGCTTGGGTCTCAGTGGCTCCTATAATTCACCCCTCCACTTT	CASSLGLSGSYNSPLHF	TRBV5-6	-	TRBJ1-6	-
TGTGCCACTCCGGGAGGGGGGCAGTGGCCAGATACGCAGTATTTT	CATPGGGQWPDTQYF	TRBV24-1	-	TRBJ2-3	TRBD2
TGTGCCAGCAGCAACCGGGACAGGGGGCGAGGCGAGCAGTACTTC	CASSNRDRGRGEQYF	TRBV3-1/TRBV3-2	-	TRBJ2-7	TRBD1
TGCGCCAGCAGCTTACACCCTGACAGGGTACTAGATGGCTACACCTTC	CASSLHPDRVLDGYTF	TRBV5-1	-	TRBJ1-2	TRBD1
TGTGCCAGCACTCCCGGGGGACAGGGGTCCTACGAGCAGTACTTC	CASTPGGQGSYEQYF	TRBV6-5	-	TRBJ2-7	TRBD1
TGTGCCAGCAGTGAATCTACAGTCTCAGGAAACACCATATATTTT	CASSESTVSGNTIYF	TRBV2	-	TRBJ1-3	-
TGTGCCAGCAGCCCAAGAGATAACAATGAGCAGTTCTTC	CASSPRDNNEQFF	TRBV5-8	-	TRBJ2-1	-
TGTGCCAGCAGTACGGGACTTTTCACCGGGGAGCTGTTTTTT	CASSTGLFTGELFF	TRBV2	-	TRBJ2-2	-
TGTGCCAGCAGCGGGAGTTGGACTGAAGCTTTCTTT	CASSGSWTEAFF	TRBV5-8	-	TRBJ1-1	-
TGTGCCAGCAGCTTGCTGGGGGAGGGGGATACGCAGTATTTT	CASSLLGEGDTQYF	TRBV5-4	-	TRBJ2-3	TRBD2
TGTGCCAGTACCGGGACAGGCGTTATCACCGGGGAGCTGTTTTTT	CASTGTGVITGELFF	TRBV2	-	TRBJ2-2	TRBD1
TGTGCCACCAGTGATTCGACGACAGGGGGCAGCTACGGCTACACCTTC	CATSDSTTGGSYGYTF	TRBV24-1	-	TRBJ1-2	TRBD1
TGTGCCAGCAGCGTAACCAGGGGAACAGATACGCAGTATTTT	CASSVTRGTDTQYF	TRBV9	-	TRBJ2-3	-
TGTGCCAGCAGTGAGTCGCGGGGTAACAAAAACATTCAGTACTTC	CASSESRGNKNIQYF	TRBV2	-	TRBJ2-4	-
TGTGCCAGCGGTAGACAGGGCGTCTATGGCTACACCTTC	CASGRQGVYGYTF	TRBV27	-	TRBJ1-2	TRBD1
TGTGCCAGCAGTTTATACGGGAACCGTGAAAAACTGTTTTTT	CASSLYGNREKLFF	TRBV28	-	TRBJ1-4	-
TGCGCCAGCACGCCGGATCCGGGGTTCGATCAGCCCCAGCATTTT	CASTPDPGFDQPQHF	TRBV10-2	-	TRBJ1-5	-